These 13 T cell receptor beta chains originate from one sample sequenced in a study of blood T cell dynamics during melanoma immunotherapy. Time point defined: week 3, after first cycle of checkpoint inhibitor. The method was immunoSEQ multiplex PCR; TCRdb's version includes in-frame clones alone and lacks a portion of them. The table has 15,000 or so clones, roughly 87% seen once. The source was blood, collected from a patient treated with checkpoint blockade. The receptors originated from a human donor with melanoma.

The V call is TRBV7-8, the J call TRBJ2-7, with 7 bases fitting TRBD2. The CDR3 runs 16 residues. Losses at the gene ends were 7 bases for V and 4 bases for J; bases not matched to a gene: 16. Germline CDR1 and CDR2: SGHVS and FQNEAQ. The CDR3 DNA sequence: TGTGCCAGCACCTACCTTGGGGGAGGGCTACGGTACGAGCAGTACTTC. It encodes CASTYLGGGLRYEQYF.

The rearrangement joins TRBV28 to TRBJ2-1, with 9 nucleotides matching TRBD2. The junction had 10 bases not matched to a gene; V was cut back by 6 bases and J by 7 bases. The germline CDR1 and CDR2 sequences are MDHEN and SYDVKM. This CDR3 contains 15 residues. The chain's CDR3 is CASRGGRGFRNEQFF. The CDR3 bases are TGTGCCAGCAGGGGCGGGAGGGGGTTTAGAAATGAGCAGTTCTTC. Based on the CDR3 plus reference TRBV28 and TRBJ2-1, the full variable domain is DVKVTQSSRYLVKRTGEKVFLECVQDMDHENMFWYRQDPGLGLRLIYFSYDVKMKEKGDIPEGYSVSREKKERFSLILESASTNQTSMYLCASRGGRGFRNEQFFGPGTRLTVL.

The genes are TRBV6-5 and TRBJ2-7; TRBD1 agrees at 8 bases. This CDR3 comprises 15 residues. J lost 2 bases, V lost 4 bases, and 7 bases had no gene match. Germline V gives CDR1 MNHEY, CDR2 SVGAGI. CDR3 bases: TGTGCCAGCAGTTCCAGGGGGCGCGTCACCTACGAGCAGTACTTC. It yields the protein CASSSRGRVTYEQYF.

The V and J genes are TRBV19 and TRBJ2-1; D tentatively reads TRBD1 or TRBD2 (6 bases each). V lost 9 bases and J 3 bases, leaving 9 bases between the germline ends. CDR1 and CDR2 from the germline V gene are LNHDA and SQIVND (reference sequence). The CDR3 loop spans 12 amino acids. CDR3 in DNA: TGTGCCAGCGGAGGGGGCTACAATGAGCAGTTCTTC. It yields the protein CASGGGYNEQFF.

The genes are TRBV30 and TRBJ1-2, with D unresolved. Deletions cut 4 bases from V and 0 bases from J, with 12 bases between. The V gene's germline CDR1 is GTSNPN and CDR2 SVGIG (reference sequence). The CDR3 contains 14 residues. The CDR3 is CAWKWADTNYGYTF. In DNA form, the CDR3 reads TGTGCCTGGAAATGGGCGGATACTAACTATGGCTACACCTTC.

This clone was seen only once. V and J are TRBV7-9 and TRBJ2-3; the D is unclear. Deletions cut 1 base from V and 6 bases from J, with 8 bases between. The CDR3 runs 13 residues. Looked up from germline, CDR1 is SEHNR and CDR2 is FQNEAQ (reference sequence). This CDR3 is CASSLGFVDTQYF. As DNA, the CDR3 is TGTGCCAGCAGCTTAGGGTTTGTTGATACGCAGTATTTT.

V usage is TRBV9 and J usage is TRBJ2-3, with 8 nucleotides matching TRBD2. The CDR3 length is 18 residues. V lost 0 bases, J lost 0 bases, and 9 bases stayed unmatched. Germline V gene sequence: CDR1 SGDLS, CDR2 YYNGEE. The CDR3 DNA reads as TGTGCCAGCAGCGTAGGGGGCGGGAGGATCTCTAGCACAGATACGCAGTATTTT. Its protein is CASSVGGGRISSTDTQYF.

This clone was seen only once. The V call is TRBV19, the J call TRBJ2-1; D is ambiguous. The V end was cut by 5 bases, the J end by 7 bases, with 15 bases between. The CDR3 runs to 14 residues. Germline lookup yields CDR1 LNHDA and CDR2 SQIVND (reference sequence). DNA for the CDR3: TGTGCCAGTAGTGCCCCAGCAAGAAGGAATGAGCAGTTCTTC. Translated: CASSAPARRNEQFF.

The V gene is TRBV6-5, the J gene TRBJ1-2; D not certain. This CDR3 has 15 amino acids. With 0 bases removed from V and 0 bases from J, the gap between germline ends came to 8 bases. CDR1 MNHEY and CDR2 SVGAGI come from the germline V gene. CDR3: CASSYSMGANYGYTF. CDR3 nucleotide sequence: TGTGCCAGCAGTTACTCGATGGGCGCTAACTATGGCTACACCTTC.

V is TRBV2 and J is TRBJ1-6; TRBD1 matches 8 bases. CDR3 length equals 15 residues. With V trimmed by 7 bases and J by 7 bases, 9 bases remained unmatched. Germline V gives CDR1 SNHLY, CDR2 FYNNEI. The CDR3 reads CASTRDRGNNSPLHF. CDR3 DNA: TGTGCCAGCACTAGAGACAGGGGTAACAATTCACCCCTCCACTTT. Full variable domain (outside the CDR3, taken from reference TRBV2 and TRBJ1-6): EPEVTQTPSHQVTQMGQEVILRCVPISNHLYFYWYRQILGQKVEFLVSFYNNEISEKSEIFDDQFSVERPDGSNFTLKIRSTKLEDSAMYFCASTRDRGNNSPLHFGNGTRLTVT.

This clone was found a few times. The CDR3 here is CASSLMDRGTEAFF. DNA of the CDR3: TGTGCCAGCAGCCTTATGGACAGGGGCACTGAAGCTTTCTTT. The gene calls are TRBV28 and TRBJ1-1, with 9 bases lining up with TRBD1. The CDR3 consists of 14 residues. The V gene end was trimmed by 6 bases and the J gene end by 4 bases; junction bases not matched to a gene: 6. Germline CDR1 and CDR2: MDHEN and SYDVKM.

The chain employs TRBV9 and TRBJ2-5; D is perhaps TRBD1 (5 bases). The J call could be wrong; TRBJ2-7 is a better fit for the DNA end. The germline V gene encodes CDR1 SGDLS and CDR2 YYNGEE. The CDR3 has 14 residues. The CDR3 sequence: CASSVESGSYEQYF. In DNA, the CDR3 is TGTGCCAGCAGCGTAGAATCAGGGTCCTACGAGCAGTACTTC.

This clone was recorded once. The chain has TRBV6-1 and TRBJ1-5, with TRBD1 matching 7 bases. This CDR3 has 14 residues. V lost 7 bases and J lost 4; bases outside the gene matches: 7. Germline CDR1 is MNHNS and CDR2 is SASEGT. The CDR3 sequence is CASNPGQNNQPQHF. The CDR3 region has the DNA TGTGCCAGCAACCCGGGACAGAATAATCAGCCCCAGCATTTT.